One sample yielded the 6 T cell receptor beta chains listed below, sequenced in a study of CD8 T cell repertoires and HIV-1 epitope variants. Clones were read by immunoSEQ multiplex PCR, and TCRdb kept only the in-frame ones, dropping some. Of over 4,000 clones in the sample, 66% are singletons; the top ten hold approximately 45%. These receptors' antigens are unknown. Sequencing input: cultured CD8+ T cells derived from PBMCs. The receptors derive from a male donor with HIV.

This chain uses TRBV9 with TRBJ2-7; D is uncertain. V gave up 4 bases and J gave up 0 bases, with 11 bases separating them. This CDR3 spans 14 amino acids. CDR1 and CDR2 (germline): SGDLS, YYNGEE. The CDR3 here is CASSLGVSSYEQYF. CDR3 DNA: TGTGCCAGCAGCCTGGGCGTAAGCTCCTACGAGCAGTACTTC. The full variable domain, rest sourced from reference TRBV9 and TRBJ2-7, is DSGVTQTPKHLITATGQRVTLRCSPRSGDLSVYWYQQSLDQGLQFLIQYYNGEERAKGNILERFSAQQFPDLHSELNLSSLELGDSALYFCASSLGVSSYEQYFGPGTRLTVT.

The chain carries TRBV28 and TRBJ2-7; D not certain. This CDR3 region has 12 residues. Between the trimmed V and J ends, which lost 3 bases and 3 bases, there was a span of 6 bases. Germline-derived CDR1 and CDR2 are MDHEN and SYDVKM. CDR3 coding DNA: TGTGCCAGCAGTTTGTGGGGCTACGAGCAGTACTTC. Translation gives CASSLWGYEQYF.

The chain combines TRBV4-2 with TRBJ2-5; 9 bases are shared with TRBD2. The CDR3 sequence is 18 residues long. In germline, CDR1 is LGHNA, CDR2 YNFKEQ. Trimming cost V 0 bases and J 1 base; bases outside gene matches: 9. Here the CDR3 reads CASSQEVVGSGSQETQYF. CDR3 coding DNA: TGTGCCAGCAGCCAAGAGGTGGTGGGTAGCGGGAGCCAAGAGACCCAGTACTTC.

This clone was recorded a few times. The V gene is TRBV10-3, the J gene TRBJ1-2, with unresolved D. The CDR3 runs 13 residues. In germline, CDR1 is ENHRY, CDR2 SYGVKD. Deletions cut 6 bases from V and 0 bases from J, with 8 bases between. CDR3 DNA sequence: TGTGCCATCAGCGGACGGACTAACTATGGCTACACCTTC. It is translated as CAISGRTNYGYTF.

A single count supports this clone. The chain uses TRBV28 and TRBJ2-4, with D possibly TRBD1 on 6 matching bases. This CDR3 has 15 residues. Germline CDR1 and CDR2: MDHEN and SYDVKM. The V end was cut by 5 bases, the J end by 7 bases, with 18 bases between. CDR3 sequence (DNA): TGTGCCAGCAGTGCGGATCAGACAGGCAATAACATTCAGTACTTC. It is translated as CASSADQTGNNIQYF.

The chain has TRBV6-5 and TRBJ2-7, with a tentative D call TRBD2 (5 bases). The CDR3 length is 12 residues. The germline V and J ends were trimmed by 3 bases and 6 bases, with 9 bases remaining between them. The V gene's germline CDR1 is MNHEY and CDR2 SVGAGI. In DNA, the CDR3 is TGTGCCAGCAGTTATGAGGCGGGCGAGCAGTACTTC. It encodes CASSYEAGEQYF.